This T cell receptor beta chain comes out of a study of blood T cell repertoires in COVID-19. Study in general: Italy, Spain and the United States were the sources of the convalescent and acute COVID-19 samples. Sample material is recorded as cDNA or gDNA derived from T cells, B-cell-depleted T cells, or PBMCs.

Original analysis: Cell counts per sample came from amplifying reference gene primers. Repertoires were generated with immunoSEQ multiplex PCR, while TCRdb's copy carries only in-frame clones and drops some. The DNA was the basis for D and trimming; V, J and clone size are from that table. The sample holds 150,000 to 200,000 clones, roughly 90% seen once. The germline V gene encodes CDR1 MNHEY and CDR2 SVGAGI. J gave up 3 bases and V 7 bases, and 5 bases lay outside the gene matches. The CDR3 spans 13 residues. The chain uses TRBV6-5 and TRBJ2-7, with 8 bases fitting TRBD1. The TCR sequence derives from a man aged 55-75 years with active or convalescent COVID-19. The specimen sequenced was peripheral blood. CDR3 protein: CASTDRVRYEQYF. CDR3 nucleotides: TGTGCCAGCACGGACAGGGTACGCTACGAGCAGTACTTC.